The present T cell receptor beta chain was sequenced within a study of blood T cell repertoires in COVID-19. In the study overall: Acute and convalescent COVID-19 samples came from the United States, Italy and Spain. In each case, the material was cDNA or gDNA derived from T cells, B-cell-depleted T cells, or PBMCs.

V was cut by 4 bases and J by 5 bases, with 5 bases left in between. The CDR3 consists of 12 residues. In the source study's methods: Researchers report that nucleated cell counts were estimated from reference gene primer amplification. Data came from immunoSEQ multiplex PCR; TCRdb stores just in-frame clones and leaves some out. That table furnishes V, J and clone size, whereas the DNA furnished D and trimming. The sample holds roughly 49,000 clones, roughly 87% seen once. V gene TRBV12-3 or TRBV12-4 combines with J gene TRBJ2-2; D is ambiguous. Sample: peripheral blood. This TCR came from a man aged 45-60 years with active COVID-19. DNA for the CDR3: TGTGCCAGCAGTTACCTAACCGGGGAGCTGTTTTTT. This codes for CASSYLTGELFF.